One sample yielded the 27 T cell receptor beta chains listed below, sequenced in a study of T cells expressing NK-cell markers. TCRdb reprocessed the 5' RACE reads; each CDR3 protein has one entry and no DNA is given. Its listing shows 150,000 or so distinct CDR3 sequences. The specimen sequenced was blood T cells: a sorted CD56 or NKG2C T cell subset, CD4+ or CD8+ T cells, or bulk PBMC T cells (not recorded which). The receptors here all came from a woman aged 50 to 65 in good health.

This chain joins TRBV7-8 and TRBJ2-5. CDR3 length equals 15 residues. CDR1 and CDR2 (germline): SGHVS, FQNEAQ. The CDR3 reads CASSPSVRRQETQYF.

The rearrangement uses TRBV12-3 or TRBV12-4 and TRBJ2-4; TCRdb reports TRBD1, a call that lacks DNA to check it against. The CDR3 runs to 15 residues. This CDR3 is CASSSPRDGINIQYF.

The chain couples TRBV12-5 to TRBJ2-7. Germline V gives CDR1 LGHNT, CDR2 FRNRAP. This CDR3 is 14 amino acids long. CDR3 in amino acids: CASGLVPGTYEQYF.

V usage is TRBV18 and J usage is TRBJ2-7. The CDR3 totals 14 residues. Germline V gene sequence: CDR1 KGHSH, CDR2 LQKENI. CDR3 residues: CASSPPTSSYEQYF.

The chain links TRBV7-8 to TRBJ2-1; no DNA is available, so the TRBD1 call from TCRdb remains unchecked. CDR1 is SGHVS and CDR2 is FQNEAQ in the germline V gene. There are 15 residues in the CDR3. Here the CDR3 reads CASSLAGTGGHEQFF.

The chain carries TRBV5-1 and TRBJ1-1; the D call of TRBD1 rests on TCRdb alone, since no DNA is present to check it. CDR1 SGHRS and CDR2 YFSETQ come from the germline V gene. The CDR3 sequence is 17 residues long. The CDR3 sequence: CASSFLRTGYSNTEAFF.

The chain couples TRBV30 to TRBJ2-1; the D gene TCRdb calls, TRBD2, cannot be checked with no DNA. This CDR3 is 14 amino acids long. CDR1 GTSNPN and CDR2 SVGIG come from the germline V gene (reference sequence). CDR3 region: CAWRVAGGPGEQFF.

The chain recombines TRBV27 with TRBJ2-7; the TCRdb call, TRBD2, lacks DNA for checking. CDR3 length: 15 residues. Germline-derived CDR1 and CDR2 are MNHEY and SMNVEV (reference sequence). CDR3 residues: CASSRIGTSGIEQYF.

The J gene is TRBJ2-3, the V gene TRBV4-1; TCRdb names TRBD2, which stays unverified in the absence of DNA. The germline gives CDR1 MGHRA, CDR2 YSYEKL. CDR3 length: 16 amino acids. The CDR3 reads CASSPHPREYGDTQYF.

V and J are TRBV12-3 or TRBV12-4 and TRBJ2-4; the D call from TCRdb, TRBD1, cannot be confirmed without DNA. This CDR3 has 16 amino acids. The CDR3 loop is CASSSDRVGAKNIQYF.

J is TRBJ1-6 and V is TRBV27; TCRdb's D gene call, TRBD1, goes unchecked for lack of DNA. Germline V gene lookup returns CDR1 MNHEY and CDR2 SMNVEV (reference sequence). The CDR3 covers 14 residues. CDR3 region: CASRPGQDRSPLHF.

The chain recombines TRBV2 with TRBJ2-3. Germline lookup yields CDR1 SNHLY and CDR2 FYNNEI. The CDR3 contains 16 residues. This CDR3 reads CASSDNLHSTIDTQYF. The variable domain in full, completed from reference TRBV2 and TRBJ2-3, reads EPEVTQTPSHQVTQMGQEVILRCVPISNHLYFYWYRQILGQKVEFLVSFYNNEISEKSEIFDDQFSVERPDGSNFTLKIRSTKLEDSAMYFCASSDNLHSTIDTQYFGPGTRLTVL.

The V and J genes are TRBV25-1 and TRBJ2-1. The CDR3 has 14 residues. CDR1 and CDR2 (germline): MGHDK, SYGVNS. CDR3 residues: CASSESADKGEQFF.

The chain couples TRBV7-9 to TRBJ2-1; the D gene TCRdb calls, TRBD2, cannot be checked with no DNA. Germline CDR1 reads SEHNR; CDR2 reads FQNEAQ (reference sequence). The CDR3 spans 19 residues. CDR3 protein: CASSSGLAGGQSSYNEQFF. The full variable domain, its missing parts supplied by reference TRBV7-9 and TRBJ2-1, is DTGVSQNPRHKITKRGQNVTFRCDPISEHNRLYWYRQTLGQGPEFLTYFQNEAQLEKSRLLSDRFSAERPKGSFSTLEIQRTEQGDSAMYLCASSSGLAGGQSSYNEQFFGPGTRLTVL.

This chain uses TRBV20-1 with TRBJ2-5; TCRdb's D gene call, TRBD2, goes unchecked for lack of DNA. CDR1 DFQATT and CDR2 SNEGSKA come from the germline V gene (reference sequence). The CDR3 totals 15 residues. The CDR3: CSAHPGELEGETQYF.

The V gene is TRBV12-3 or TRBV12-4, the J gene TRBJ2-5; TCRdb gives TRBD2 as the D gene, but with no DNA this cannot be confirmed. The CDR3 totals 17 residues. CDR3 amino acids: CASSPGLAGVRAETQYF.

The rearrangement links TRBV7-7 to TRBJ1-3; checking the TCRdb D call of TRBD1 is not possible without DNA. CDR3 length: 15 amino acids. Germline CDR1 reads SSHAT; CDR2 reads FNYEAQ (reference sequence). The CDR3 loop reads CASSFDGALGNTIYF.

This rearrangement joins TRBV12-3 or TRBV12-4 to TRBJ2-1; TCRdb names TRBD1, which stays unverified in the absence of DNA. The CDR3 has 12 residues. The CDR3 spells CASSQRADEQFF.

The chain carries TRBV30 and TRBJ2-1. This CDR3 contains 13 residues. Germline CDR1 reads GTSNPN; CDR2 reads SVGIG (reference sequence). The CDR3 spells CAWSSIFGNEQFF.

The chain is built from TRBV7-9 and TRBJ2-3; TCRdb picks TRBD1, but there is no DNA to check that call. Germline CDR1 and CDR2: SEHNR and FQNEAQ (reference sequence). This CDR3 is built from 15 residues. The chain's CDR3 is CASTSLWGGTDTQYF.

The genes are TRBV20-1 and TRBJ2-5. Germline V lookup: CDR1 DFQATT, CDR2 SNEGSKA (reference sequence). CDR3 length: 11 amino acids. This CDR3 reads CSPRTSETQYF.

This chain joins TRBV24-1 and TRBJ2-3; TCRdb's D call of TRBD1 is untestable without DNA. The CDR3 totals 15 residues. The germline CDR1 and CDR2 sequences are KGHDR and SFDVKD. This chain's CDR3 is CATSDFIQGVDTQYF.

The chain links TRBV7-9 to TRBJ2-5; lacking DNA, the TRBD1 call made by TCRdb goes unchecked. CDR3 length: 15 amino acids. The germline V gene has CDR1 SEHNR and CDR2 FQNEAQ (reference sequence). This CDR3 is CASSSPGQGGETQYF.

This chain joins TRBV5-6 and TRBJ2-1. Germline CDR1 is SGHDT and CDR2 is YYEEEE. This CDR3 is built from 15 residues. CDR3 protein: CASSFSMSSYNEQFF.

V and J are TRBV4-1 and TRBJ2-1. The CDR3 sequence is 12 residues long. Germline CDR1 and CDR2: MGHRA and YSYEKL. Here the CDR3 reads CASSLAAGEQFF.

This rearrangement joins TRBV3-1 to TRBJ1-1. Germline V CDR1 and CDR2: LGHDT, YNNKEL (reference sequence). The CDR3 is 14 residues long. CDR3 in amino acids: CASSQERQRDEAFF.

The V and J genes are TRBV27 and TRBJ1-2; the TRBD1 assignment by TCRdb is unverifiable without DNA. Germline V CDR1 and CDR2: MNHEY, SMNVEV (reference sequence). CDR3 length: 14 residues. CDR3: CASSDLAGGDGYTF.